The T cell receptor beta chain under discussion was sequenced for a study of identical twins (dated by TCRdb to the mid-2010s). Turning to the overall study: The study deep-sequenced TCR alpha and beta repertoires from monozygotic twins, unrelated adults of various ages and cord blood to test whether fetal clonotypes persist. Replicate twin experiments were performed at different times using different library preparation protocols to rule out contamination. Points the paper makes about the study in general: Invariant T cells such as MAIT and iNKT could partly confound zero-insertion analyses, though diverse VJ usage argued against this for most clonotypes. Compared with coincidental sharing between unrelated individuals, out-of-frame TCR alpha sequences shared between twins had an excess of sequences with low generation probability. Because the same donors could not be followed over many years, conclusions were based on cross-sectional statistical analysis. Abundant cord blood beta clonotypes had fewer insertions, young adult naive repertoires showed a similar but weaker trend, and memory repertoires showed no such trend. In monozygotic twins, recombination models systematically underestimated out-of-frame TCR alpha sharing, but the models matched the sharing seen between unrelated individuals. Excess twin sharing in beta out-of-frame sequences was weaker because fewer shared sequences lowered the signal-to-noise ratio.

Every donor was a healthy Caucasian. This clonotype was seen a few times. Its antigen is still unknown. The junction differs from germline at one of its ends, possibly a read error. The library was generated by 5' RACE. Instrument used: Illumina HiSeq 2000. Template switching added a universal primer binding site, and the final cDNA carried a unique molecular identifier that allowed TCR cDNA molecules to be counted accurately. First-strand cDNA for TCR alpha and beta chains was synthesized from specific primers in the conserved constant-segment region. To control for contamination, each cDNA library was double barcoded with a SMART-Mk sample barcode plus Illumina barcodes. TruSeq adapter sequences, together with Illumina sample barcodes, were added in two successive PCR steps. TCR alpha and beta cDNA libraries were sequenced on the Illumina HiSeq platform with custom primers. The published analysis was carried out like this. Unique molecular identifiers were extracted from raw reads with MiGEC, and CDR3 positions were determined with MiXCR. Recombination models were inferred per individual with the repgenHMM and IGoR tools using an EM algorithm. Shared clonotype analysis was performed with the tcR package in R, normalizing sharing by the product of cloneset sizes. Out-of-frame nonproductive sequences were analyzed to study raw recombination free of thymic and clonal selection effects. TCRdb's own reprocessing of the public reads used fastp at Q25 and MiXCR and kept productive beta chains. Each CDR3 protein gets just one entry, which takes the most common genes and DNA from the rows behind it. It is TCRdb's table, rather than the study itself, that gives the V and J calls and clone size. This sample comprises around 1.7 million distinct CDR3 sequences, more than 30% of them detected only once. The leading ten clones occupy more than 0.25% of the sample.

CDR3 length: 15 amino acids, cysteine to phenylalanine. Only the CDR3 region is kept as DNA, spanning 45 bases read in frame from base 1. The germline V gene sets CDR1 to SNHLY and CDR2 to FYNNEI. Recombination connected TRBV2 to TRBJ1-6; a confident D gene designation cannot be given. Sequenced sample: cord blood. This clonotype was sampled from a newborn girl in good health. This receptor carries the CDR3 CASSAVDSDNSPLHF. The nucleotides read TGTGCCAGCAGTGCGGTGGACTCCGATAATTCACCCCTCCACTTT.